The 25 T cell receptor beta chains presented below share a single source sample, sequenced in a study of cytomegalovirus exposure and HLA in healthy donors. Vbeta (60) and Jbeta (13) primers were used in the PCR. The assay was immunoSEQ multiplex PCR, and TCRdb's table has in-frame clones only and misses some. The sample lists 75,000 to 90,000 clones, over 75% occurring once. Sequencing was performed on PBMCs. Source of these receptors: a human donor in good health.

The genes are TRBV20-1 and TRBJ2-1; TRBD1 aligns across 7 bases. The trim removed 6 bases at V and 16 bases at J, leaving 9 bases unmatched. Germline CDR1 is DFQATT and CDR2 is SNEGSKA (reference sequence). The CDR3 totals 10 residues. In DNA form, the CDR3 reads TGCAGTGCAACCACAGGGGTTGAATTCTTC. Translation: CSATTGVEFF.

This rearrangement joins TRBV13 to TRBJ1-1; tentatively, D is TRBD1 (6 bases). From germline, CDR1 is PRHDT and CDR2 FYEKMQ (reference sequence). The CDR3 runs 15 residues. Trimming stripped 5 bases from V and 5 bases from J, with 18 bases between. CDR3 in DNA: TGTGCCAGCAGCCGACTACTATCCCAGGGGACTGAAGCTTTCTTT. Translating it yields CASSRLLSQGTEAFF. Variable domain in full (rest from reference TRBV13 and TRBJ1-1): AAGVIQSPRHLIKEKRETATLKCYPIPRHDTVYWYQQGPGQDPQFLISFYEKMQSDKGSIPDRFSAQQFSDYHSELNMSSLELGDSALYFCASSRLLSQGTEAFFGQGTRLTVV.

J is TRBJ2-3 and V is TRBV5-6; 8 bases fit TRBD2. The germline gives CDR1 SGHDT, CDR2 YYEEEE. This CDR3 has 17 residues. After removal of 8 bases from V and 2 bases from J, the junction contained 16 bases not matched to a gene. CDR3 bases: TGTGCCAGACCTCGGGGGTTTGCAGCGGGGGTCACAGATACGCAGTATTTT. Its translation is CARPRGFAAGVTDTQYF.

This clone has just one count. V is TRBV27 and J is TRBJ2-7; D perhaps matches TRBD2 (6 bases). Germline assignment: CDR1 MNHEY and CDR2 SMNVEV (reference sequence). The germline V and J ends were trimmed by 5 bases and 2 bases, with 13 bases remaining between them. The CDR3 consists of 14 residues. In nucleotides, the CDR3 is TGTGCCAGCAGTGGCCGGGACTCCACCTACGAGCAGTACTTC. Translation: CASSGRDSTYEQYF.

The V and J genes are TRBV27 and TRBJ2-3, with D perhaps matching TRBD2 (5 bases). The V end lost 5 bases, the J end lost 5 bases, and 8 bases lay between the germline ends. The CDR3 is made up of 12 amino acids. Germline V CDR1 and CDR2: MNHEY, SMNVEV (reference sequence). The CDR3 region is CASSPGGDTQYF. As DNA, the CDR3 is TGTGCCAGCAGTCCAGGAGGAGATACGCAGTATTTT.

The CDR3 DNA sequence: TGTGCCAGCAGCCGGGGGCAAGAGACCCAGTACTTC. It encodes CASSRGQETQYF. The chain joins TRBV7-2 to TRBJ2-5; the D gene is possibly TRBD2 (6 bases). Germline lookup yields CDR1 SGHTA and CDR2 FQGNSA. There are 12 residues in the CDR3. V lost 5 bases and J lost 2, with 6 bases in between.

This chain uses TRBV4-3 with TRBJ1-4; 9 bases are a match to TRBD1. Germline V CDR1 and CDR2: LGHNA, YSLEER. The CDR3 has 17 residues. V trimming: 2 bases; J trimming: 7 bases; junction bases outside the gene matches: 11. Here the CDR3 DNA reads TGCGCCAGCAGCCAATTAGGGGTGGTGACAGGGGGTGAAAAACTGTTTTTT. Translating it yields CASSQLGVVTGGEKLFF.

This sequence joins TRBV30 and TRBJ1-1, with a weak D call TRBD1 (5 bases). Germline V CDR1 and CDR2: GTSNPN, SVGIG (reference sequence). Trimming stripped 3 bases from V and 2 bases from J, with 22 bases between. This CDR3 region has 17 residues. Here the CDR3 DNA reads TGTGCCTGGAGGTATTATTTCGAGACAGTCAAAAACACTGAAGCTTTCTTT. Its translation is CAWRYYFETVKNTEAFF.

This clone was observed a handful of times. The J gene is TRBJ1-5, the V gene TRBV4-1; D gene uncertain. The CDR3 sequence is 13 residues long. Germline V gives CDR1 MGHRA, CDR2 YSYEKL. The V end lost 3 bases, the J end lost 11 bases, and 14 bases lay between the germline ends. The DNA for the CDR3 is TGCGCCAGCAGCCAGGGTACAGATCGTGCCCAGCATTTT. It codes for CASSQGTDRAQHF.

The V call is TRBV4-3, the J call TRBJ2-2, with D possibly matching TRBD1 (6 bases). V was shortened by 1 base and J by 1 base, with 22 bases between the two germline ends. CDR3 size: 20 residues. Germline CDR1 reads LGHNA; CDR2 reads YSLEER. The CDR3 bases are TGCGCCAGCAGCCAAGCCGACCGTACAGGGTGGGGCGAGAACACCGGGGAGCTGTTTTTT. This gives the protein CASSQADRTGWGENTGELFF.

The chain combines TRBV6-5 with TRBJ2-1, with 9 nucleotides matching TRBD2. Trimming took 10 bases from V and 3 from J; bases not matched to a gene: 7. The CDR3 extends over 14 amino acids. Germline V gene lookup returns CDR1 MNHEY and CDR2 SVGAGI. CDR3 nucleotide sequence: TGTGCCACCGGCGCGACTAGCGGCTACAATGAGCAGTTCTTC. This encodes CATGATSGYNEQFF.

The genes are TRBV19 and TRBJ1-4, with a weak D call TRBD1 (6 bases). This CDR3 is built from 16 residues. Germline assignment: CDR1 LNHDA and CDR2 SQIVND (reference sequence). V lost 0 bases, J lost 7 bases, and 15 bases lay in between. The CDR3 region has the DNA TGTGCCAGTAGTATAGATAGAGGCCTCAGGGGTGAAAAACTGTTTTTT. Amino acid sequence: CASSIDRGLRGEKLFF.

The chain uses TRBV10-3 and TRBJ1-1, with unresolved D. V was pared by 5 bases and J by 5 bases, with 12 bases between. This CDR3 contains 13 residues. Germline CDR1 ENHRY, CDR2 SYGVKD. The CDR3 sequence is CAISTSSRTEAFF. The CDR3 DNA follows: TGTGCCATCAGTACTTCCTCCCGGACTGAAGCTTTCTTT.

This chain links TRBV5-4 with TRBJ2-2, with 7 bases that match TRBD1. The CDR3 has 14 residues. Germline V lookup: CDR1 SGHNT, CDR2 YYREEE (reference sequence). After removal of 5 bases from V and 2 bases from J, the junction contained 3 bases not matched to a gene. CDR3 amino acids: CASRQGSNTGELFF. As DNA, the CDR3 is TGTGCCAGCAGACAGGGGTCCAACACCGGGGAGCTGTTTTTT.

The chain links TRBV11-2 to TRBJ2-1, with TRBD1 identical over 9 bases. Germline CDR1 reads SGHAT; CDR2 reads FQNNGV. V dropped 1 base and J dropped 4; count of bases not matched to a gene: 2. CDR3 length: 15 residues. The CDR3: CASSLAGQGYNEQFF. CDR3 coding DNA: TGTGCCAGCAGCTTAGCGGGACAGGGTTACAATGAGCAGTTCTTC.

CDR3 coding DNA: TGCGCCAGCAGCTTGGACCTGGCTCTCTACGAGCAGTACTTC. It translates to CASSLDLALYEQYF. The chain couples TRBV5-1 to TRBJ2-7, with unresolved D. V was cut by 0 bases and J by 3 bases, with 10 bases left in between. In germline, CDR1 is SGHRS, CDR2 YFSETQ. This CDR3 comprises 14 residues.

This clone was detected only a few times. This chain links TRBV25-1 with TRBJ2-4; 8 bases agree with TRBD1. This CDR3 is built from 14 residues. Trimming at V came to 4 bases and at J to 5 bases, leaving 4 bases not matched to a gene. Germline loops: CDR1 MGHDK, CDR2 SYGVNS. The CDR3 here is CASSAGQGQNIQYF. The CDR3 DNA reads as TGTGCCAGCAGTGCAGGACAGGGCCAAAACATTCAGTACTTC.

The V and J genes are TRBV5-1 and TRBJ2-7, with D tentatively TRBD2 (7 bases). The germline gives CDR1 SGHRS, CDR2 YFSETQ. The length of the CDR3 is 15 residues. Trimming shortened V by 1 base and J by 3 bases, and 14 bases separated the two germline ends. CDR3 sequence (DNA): TGCGCCAGCAGCTTGTCACAGGGAGGGAACTACGAGCAGTACTTC. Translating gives CASSLSQGGNYEQYF.

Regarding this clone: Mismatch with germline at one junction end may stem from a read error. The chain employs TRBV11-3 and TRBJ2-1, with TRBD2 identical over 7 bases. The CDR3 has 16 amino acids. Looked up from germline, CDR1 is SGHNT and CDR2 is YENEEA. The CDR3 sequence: CASSIGGGSSSNEQFF. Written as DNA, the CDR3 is TGTGCCAGCAGCATCGGGGGAGGGAGCTCCTCCAATGAGCAGTTCTTC.

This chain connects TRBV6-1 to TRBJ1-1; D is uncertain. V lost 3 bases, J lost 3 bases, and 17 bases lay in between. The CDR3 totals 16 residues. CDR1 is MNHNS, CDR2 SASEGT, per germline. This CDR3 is CASSDVARGVYTEAFF. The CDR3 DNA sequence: TGTGCCAGCAGTGATGTGGCAAGAGGTGTGTACACTGAAGCTTTCTTT.

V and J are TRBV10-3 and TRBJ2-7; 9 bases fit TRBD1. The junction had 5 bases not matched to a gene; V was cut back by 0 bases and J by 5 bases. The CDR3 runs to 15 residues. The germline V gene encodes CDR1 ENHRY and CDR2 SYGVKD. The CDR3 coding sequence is TGTGCCATCAGTGAGTCCGGACAGGGGAGGCACGAGCAGTACTTC. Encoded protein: CAISESGQGRHEQYF.

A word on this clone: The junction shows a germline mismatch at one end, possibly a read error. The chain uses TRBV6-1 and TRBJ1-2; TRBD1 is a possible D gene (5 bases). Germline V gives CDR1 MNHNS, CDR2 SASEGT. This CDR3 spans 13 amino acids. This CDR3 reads CASTKGVGYGYPF. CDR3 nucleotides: TGTGCCAGCACCAAAGGGGTGGGCTATGGCTACCCCTTC.

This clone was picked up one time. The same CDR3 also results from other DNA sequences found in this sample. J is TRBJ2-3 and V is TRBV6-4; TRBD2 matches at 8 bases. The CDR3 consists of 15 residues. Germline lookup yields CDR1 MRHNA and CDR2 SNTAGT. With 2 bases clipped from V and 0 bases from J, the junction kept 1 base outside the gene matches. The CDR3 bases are TGTGCCAGCAGTGACGGACTAGCTAGCACAGATACGCAGTATTTT. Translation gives CASSDGLASTDTQYF.

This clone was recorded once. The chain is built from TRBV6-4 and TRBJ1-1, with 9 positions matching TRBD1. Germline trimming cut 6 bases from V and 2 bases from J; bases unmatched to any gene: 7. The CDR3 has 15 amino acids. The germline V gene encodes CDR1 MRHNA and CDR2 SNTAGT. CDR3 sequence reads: CASRRTDRGNTEAFF. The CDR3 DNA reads TGTGCCAGCAGAAGGACGGACAGGGGTAACACTGAAGCTTTCTTT.

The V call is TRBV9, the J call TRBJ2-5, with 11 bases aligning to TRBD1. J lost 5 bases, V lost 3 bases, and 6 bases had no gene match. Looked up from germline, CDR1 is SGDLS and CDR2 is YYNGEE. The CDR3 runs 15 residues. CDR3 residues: CASSGLDRGLETQYF. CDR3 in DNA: TGTGCCAGCAGCGGCCTGGACAGGGGGCTGGAGACCCAGTACTTC. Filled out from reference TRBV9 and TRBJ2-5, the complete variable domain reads DSGVTQTPKHLITATGQRVTLRCSPRSGDLSVYWYQQSLDQGLQFLIQYYNGEERAKGNILERFSAQQFPDLHSELNLSSLELGDSALYFCASSGLDRGLETQYFGPGTRLLVL.